Presented here are 32 T cell receptor beta chains from one specimen sequenced in a study of early T cells in non-severe SARS-CoV-2 infection. Each CDR3 protein gets one entry after TCRdb re-called the 5' RACE reads with MiXCR. The table shows 55,000 or so distinct CDR3 sequences, with roughly 6.2% occurring only once. The specimen was whole blood. The receptors originated from an adult who was a healthcare worker with PCR-confirmed SARS-CoV-2 infection or an uninfected control (not recorded which).

This clonotype was recorded a few times. The chain uses TRBV27 and TRBJ2-1; 7 bases match TRBD1. V was pared by 5 bases and J by 12 bases, with 16 bases of the junction left unmatched. CDR1 and CDR2 from the germline V gene are MNHEY and SMNVEV (reference sequence). This CDR3 region has 15 residues. The CDR3 DNA is TGTGCCAGCAGTCCGAGGGACAGTGAAACAATCCCGCAGTTCTTC. Translated: CASSPRDSETIPQFF.

This clonotype has a count of ten or more. J is TRBJ1-2 and V is TRBV5-1; the match to TRBD1 covers 11 bases. Germline V gene data show CDR1 as SGHRS and CDR2 as YFSETQ. Germline trimming cut 3 bases from V and 3 bases from J; bases unmatched to any gene: 4. This CDR3 comprises 15 residues. CDR3: CASSSPGQGDYGYTF. The CDR3 coding sequence is TGCGCCAGCAGCTCTCCGGGACAGGGGGACTATGGCTACACCTTC.

The chain couples TRBV9 to TRBJ1-5, with a tentative D call TRBD1 (6 bases). The germline gives CDR1 SGDLS, CDR2 YYNGEE. V lost 3 bases, J lost 7 bases, and 14 bases lay in between. The CDR3 length is 14 residues. The CDR3: CASSEGDLGQPQHF. The DNA for the CDR3 is TGTGCCAGCAGCGAGGGGGACTTAGGCCAGCCCCAGCATTTT.

This clonotype has ten or more counts. This chain uses TRBV6-1 with TRBJ1-1; possibly TRBD1 for D (5 bases). V lost 6 bases, J lost 4 bases, and 18 bases lay in between. Germline V gene lookup returns CDR1 MNHNS and CDR2 SASEGT. The CDR3 extends over 15 amino acids. The CDR3 sequence is CASRDNNKWGTEAFF. CDR3 in DNA: TGTGCCAGCAGGGACAATAACAAGTGGGGCACTGAAGCTTTCTTT.

Many counts were recorded for this clonotype. Written as DNA, the CDR3 is TGCGCCAGCAGCTTCGACAGGGCTGAACGAGAGACCCAGTACTTC. Translated, it gives CASSFDRAERETQYF. The chain recombines TRBV5-1 with TRBJ2-5; 7 positions match TRBD1. Germline V gene sequence: CDR1 SGHRS, CDR2 YFSETQ. The junction had 8 bases not matched to a gene; V was cut back by 2 bases and J by 4 bases. The CDR3 has 15 residues.

Ten or more counts support this clonotype. The DNA for the CDR3 is TGTGCCAGCAGCTTACGGCGGGAAAAGGGTTTATTCGGCTACACCTTC. This translates into CASSLRREKGLFGYTF. The chain is built from TRBV7-2 and TRBJ1-2; D unresolved. The CDR3 runs 16 residues. Germline V gene lookup returns CDR1 SGHTA and CDR2 FQGNSA. With 2 bases removed from V and 8 bases from J, the gap between germline ends came to 21 bases.

Relative to its sample, this clonotype is medium-sized. The chain links TRBV19 to TRBJ2-5; 8 nucleotides match TRBD2. The length of the CDR3 is 16 residues. Trimming at V came to 1 base and at J to 1 base, leaving 5 bases not matched to a gene. Germline-derived CDR1 and CDR2 are LNHDA and SQIVND (reference sequence). CDR3 amino acids: CASSIARTSSQETQYF. CDR3 nucleotide sequence: TGTGCCAGTAGTATAGCGAGGACTAGCTCCCAAGAGACCCAGTACTTC. The whole variable domain, filled in from reference TRBV19 and TRBJ2-5, reads DGGITQSPKYLFRKEGQNVTLSCEQNLNHDAMYWYRQDPGQGLRLIYYSQIVNDFQKGDIAEGYSVSREKKESFPLTVTSAQKNPTAFYLCASSIARTSSQETQYFGPGTRLLVL.

There are many counts of this clonotype. This chain links TRBV5-1 with TRBJ2-3; 9 bases are shared with TRBD2. This CDR3 is built from 15 residues. With V trimmed by 5 bases and J by 0 bases, 4 bases remained unmatched. The germline CDR1 and CDR2 sequences are SGHRS and YFSETQ. This CDR3 is CASRRTSESTDTQYF. CDR3 nucleotides: TGCGCCAGCAGAAGGACTAGCGAAAGCACAGATACGCAGTATTTT. Full variable domain (missing parts from reference TRBV5-1 and TRBJ2-3): KAGVTQTPRYLIKTRGQQVTLSCSPISGHRSVSWYQQTPGQGLQFLFEYFSETQRNKGNFPGRFSGRQFSNSRSEMNVSTLELGDSALYLCASRRTSESTDTQYFGPGTRLTVL.

This clonotype occurred many times. J is TRBJ2-3 and V is TRBV29-1, with 10 bases identical to TRBD1. The CDR3 totals 13 residues. Unmatched junction bases numbered 2, after V lost 6 bases and J lost 2 bases. CDR1 and CDR2 from the germline V gene are SQVTM and ANQGSEA. CDR3 in amino acids: CSVGQGNTDTQYF. The CDR3 DNA reads TGCAGCGTGGGACAGGGGAACACAGATACGCAGTATTTT.

In this sample, this clonotype turned up many times. The chain recombines TRBV6-5 with TRBJ1-1; D ambiguous. Between the trimmed V and J ends, which lost 0 bases and 2 bases, there was a span of 4 bases. Per germline, CDR1 MNHEY and CDR2 SVGAGI. CDR3 length: 13 residues. CDR3 nucleotides: TGTGCCAGCAGTTACTCTAGTAACACTGAAGCTTTCTTT. Its translation: CASSYSSNTEAFF.

This clonotype was observed a handful of times. This rearrangement joins TRBV5-1 to TRBJ2-1; 8 bases are a match to TRBD2. Germline CDR1 SGHRS, CDR2 YFSETQ. This CDR3 contains 16 residues. J gave up 2 bases and V 0 bases, and 4 bases lay outside the gene matches. As DNA, the CDR3 is TGCGCCAGCAGCTTGGCCACGGGGGGGCCCTACAATGAGCAGTTCTTC. Residues: CASSLATGGPYNEQFF.

There are a few counts of this clonotype. The rearrangement uses TRBV6-5 and TRBJ1-6; perhaps TRBD1 as D (5 bases). Trimming took 6 bases from V and 4 from J, leaving 10 bases between them. This CDR3 contains 14 residues. Per germline, CDR1 MNHEY and CDR2 SVGAGI. CDR3 sequence reads: CASRDGGYNSPLHF. DNA of the CDR3: TGTGCCAGCAGGGACGGGGGGTATAATTCACCCCTCCACTTT.

The gene calls are TRBV7-6 and TRBJ2-7, with D tentatively TRBD2 (6 bases). CDR3 size: 16 residues. Germline V gene data show CDR1 as SGHVS and CDR2 as FNYEAQ. Trimming removed 2 bases at V and 7 bases at J, with 21 bases between. The CDR3, as DNA: TGTGCCAGCAGCTTACCCAGCGGACTACCTACGGGGGAGCAGTACTTC. It is translated as CASSLPSGLPTGEQYF.

This clonotype was found many times. This chain links TRBV5-6 with TRBJ2-6; no clear D. Trimming took 0 bases from V and 0 from J, leaving 10 bases between them. Per the germline V gene, CDR1 is SGHDT and CDR2 is YYEEEE. CDR3 size: 17 residues. The DNA for the CDR3 is TGTGCCAGCAGCTTGGCCCCTGGAAACTCTGGGGCCAACGTCCTGACTTTC. Its protein is CASSLAPGNSGANVLTF.

At least ten counts were recorded for this clonotype. Mismatch with germline at one junction end may stem from a read error. The rearrangement links TRBV6-5 to TRBJ1-1, with TRBD1 identical over 7 bases. The germline gives CDR1 MNHEY, CDR2 SVGAGI. This CDR3 has 16 amino acids. The CDR3 is CASSPIFTTGDTEVFF. CDR3 DNA sequence: TGTGCCAGCAGTCCAATATTTACCACAGGGGATACTGAAGTTTTCTTT.

This clonotype was seen many times. The chain couples TRBV7-2 to TRBJ2-3, with D perhaps TRBD1 (5 bases). V was trimmed by 5 bases and J by 4 bases, leaving 19 bases between them. Germline V lookup: CDR1 SGHTA, CDR2 FQGNSA. The CDR3 has 16 amino acids. CDR3 sequence: CASSPLHQGKADTQYF. Written as DNA, the CDR3 is TGTGCCAGCAGCCCCCTTCATCAGGGAAAGGCAGATACGCAGTATTTT.

This rearrangement joins TRBV28 to TRBJ2-7, with D unresolved. Germline lookup yields CDR1 MDHEN and CDR2 SYDVKM. V dropped 7 bases and J dropped 4 bases, with 14 bases sitting between them. The CDR3 is 13 amino acids. The CDR3 loop is CASKWPGTYEQYF. CDR3 DNA sequence: TGTGCCAGCAAATGGCCAGGTACTTACGAGCAGTACTTC.

The gene calls are TRBV2 and TRBJ1-6; D call uncertain. CDR3 length: 12 amino acids. V lost 3 bases and J 10 bases, leaving 7 bases between the germline ends. Germline V lookup: CDR1 SNHLY, CDR2 FYNNEI. The CDR3 region is CASSDPLSPLHF. The CDR3 DNA follows: TGTGCCAGCAGTGATCCCCTATCACCCCTCCACTTT.

This clonotype was counted many times. The chain employs TRBV7-6 and TRBJ1-6, with D uncertain. Germline CDR1 reads SGHVS; CDR2 reads FNYEAQ. There are 13 residues in the CDR3. Trimming removed 1 base at V and 8 bases at J, with 6 bases between. CDR3 DNA: TGTGCCAGCAGCTTAGAGAGATATTCACCCCTCCACTTT. This encodes CASSLERYSPLHF.

Ten or more counts support this clonotype. This chain connects TRBV29-1 to TRBJ1-1, with D uncertain. V was clipped by 4 bases and J by 7 bases, with 10 bases between them. Germline V CDR1 and CDR2: SQVTM, ANQGSEA. CDR3 size: 11 residues. CDR3 in DNA: TGCAGCGTTGCCCACGGCGGTGAAGCTTTCTTT. Its protein is CSVAHGGEAFF.

This chain connects TRBV7-2 to TRBJ1-4, with TRBD1 matching over 7 bases. Germline V gene sequence: CDR1 SGHTA, CDR2 FQGNSA. CDR3 length equals 14 residues. The junction had 5 bases not matched to a gene; V was cut back by 6 bases and J by 4 bases. CDR3 nucleotides: TGTGCCAGCAGTCAACGACAGGGTAATGAAAAACTGTTTTTT. As protein: CASSQRQGNEKLFF.

This clonotype has a count of ten or more. The chain uses TRBV5-1 and TRBJ2-3; D perhaps matches TRBD1 (5 bases). Germline CDR1 reads SGHRS; CDR2 reads YFSETQ. This CDR3 region has 14 residues. V was pared by 0 bases and J by 6 bases, with 11 bases between. CDR3: CASSLEGRQDTQYF. The CDR3, as DNA: TGCGCCAGCAGCTTGGAGGGCCGACAGGATACGCAGTATTTT.

Concerning this clonotype: A read error may explain this, as a much larger clone is one base away. The V gene is TRBV29-1, the J gene TRBJ2-1; 8 bases fit TRBD2. The CDR3 length is 15 residues. Trimming cost V 3 bases and J 5 bases; bases outside gene matches: 9. CDR1 and CDR2 (germline): SQVTM, ANQGSEA. The CDR3, as DNA: TGCAGCGTTGATTTGCCCGGGGGGGGACACAATGAGCAGTTCTTC. Residues: CSVDLPGGGHNEQFF.

The rearrangement joins TRBV6-2 or TRBV6-3 to TRBJ1-5, with TRBD1 matching over 7 bases. This CDR3 spans 16 amino acids. The junction had 8 bases not matched to a gene; V was cut back by 4 bases and J by 2 bases. Germline values: CDR1 MNHEY, CDR2 SVGEGT. CDR3 loop: CASSSTGIQGNQPQHF. The CDR3 DNA follows: TGTGCCAGCAGTTCGACAGGGATCCAGGGCAATCAGCCCCAGCATTTT.

This clonotype was seen at least ten times. The genes are TRBV20-1 and TRBJ1-5; maybe TRBD1 (5 bases). V shed 4 bases and J shed 6 bases, with 13 bases lying between them. Germline V gene lookup returns CDR1 DFQATT and CDR2 SNEGSKA (reference sequence). CDR3 length equals 13 residues. The CDR3 loop is CSATGSRAQPQHF. The CDR3 nucleotides read TGCAGTGCTACAGGGAGCAGGGCTCAGCCCCAGCATTTT.

This clonotype has at least ten counts. This sequence joins TRBV7-2 and TRBJ2-7; D is possibly TRBD2 (6 bases). Germline CDR1 is SGHTA and CDR2 is FQGNSA. The CDR3 runs 12 residues. The ends were cut back, 6 bases at V and 4 bases at J, with 10 bases in the middle. CDR3 sequence: CASSFSGYEQYF. CDR3 nucleotides: TGTGCCAGCAGTTTTAGCGGTTACGAGCAGTACTTC.

This clonotype was counted many times. The chain links TRBV12-3 or TRBV12-4 to TRBJ1-6, with TRBD1 identical over 10 bases. V shed 0 bases, J shed 0 bases, and the junction held 2 bases outside the gene matches. The CDR3 loop spans 18 amino acids. The CDR3 nucleotides read TGTGCCAGCAGTTTAGCGGGACAGGGGAGCTCCTATAATTCACCCCTCCACTTT. Translated: CASSLAGQGSSYNSPLHF.

Ten or more counts support this clonotype. This chain joins TRBV20-1 and TRBJ1-5, with 8 bases aligning to TRBD1. Trimming cost V 5 bases and J 2 bases; bases outside gene matches: 11. The CDR3 runs to 16 residues. The germline V gene encodes CDR1 DFQATT and CDR2 SNEGSKA (reference sequence). The CDR3 is CSAGRTGRRGNQPQHF. The CDR3 coding sequence is TGCAGTGCTGGCAGGACAGGGAGAAGAGGCAATCAGCCCCAGCATTTT.

This clonotype has only a few counts. The V gene is TRBV2, the J gene TRBJ1-2, with a tentative D call TRBD1 (5 bases). CDR1 and CDR2 (germline): SNHLY, FYNNEI. V lost 4 bases and J 4 bases, leaving 16 bases between the germline ends. The CDR3 totals 15 residues. The CDR3 coding sequence is TGTGCCAGCAGTGGACCCCGGGACGTCGGCTATGGCTACACCTTC. This gives the protein CASSGPRDVGYGYTF. The variable domain in full, with the rest retrieved from reference TRBV2 and TRBJ1-2, is EPEVTQTPSHQVTQMGQEVILRCVPISNHLYFYWYRQILGQKVEFLVSFYNNEISEKSEIFDDQFSVERPDGSNFTLKIRSTKLEDSAMYFCASSGPRDVGYGYTFGSGTRLTVV.

The genes are TRBV20-1 and TRBJ1-6; 7 nucleotides line up with TRBD1. CDR3 length: 13 amino acids. V shed 6 bases, J shed 10 bases, and the junction held 9 bases outside the gene matches. The germline CDR1 and CDR2 sequences are DFQATT and SNEGSKA (reference sequence). The CDR3 loop is CSATDRWLSPLHF. The CDR3 DNA sequence: TGCAGTGCAACGGACAGGTGGCTCTCACCCCTCCACTTT.

This clonotype was counted many times. The chain employs TRBV6-2 or TRBV6-3 and TRBJ1-6; maybe TRBD1 (6 bases). The V and J ends lost 6 bases and 4 bases respectively, with 16 bases between them. The germline CDR1 and CDR2 sequences are MNHEY and SVGEGT. CDR3 length: 16 residues. CDR3 protein: CASSNAADSYNSPLHF. The DNA of the CDR3 is TGTGCCAGCAGCAACGCGGCGGACAGTTATAATTCACCCCTCCACTTT.

This clonotype was seen at least ten times. This sequence joins TRBV9 and TRBJ2-1, with D unresolved. V lost 1 base and J lost 2, with 4 bases in between. Germline CDR1 is SGDLS and CDR2 is YYNGEE. The CDR3 extends over 13 amino acids. CDR3 DNA sequence: TGTGCCAGCAGCGTAAACACCTACAATGAGCAGTTCTTC. This gives the protein CASSVNTYNEQFF. Full variable domain (remainder filled in from reference TRBV9 and TRBJ2-1): DSGVTQTPKHLITATGQRVTLRCSPRSGDLSVYWYQQSLDQGLQFLIQYYNGEERAKGNILERFSAQQFPDLHSELNLSSLELGDSALYFCASSVNTYNEQFFGPGTRLTVL.